A single sample is the source of the 21 T cell receptor beta chains below, sequenced in a study of blood T cells in healthy people across ages (dated by TCRdb to 2013 to 2016). The library was made by 5' RACE. TCRdb names Illumina HiSeq 2500 as the instrument used. A second PCR of about 6 to 11 cycles was performed with a sample-barcoded 5' primer and a J-beta primer mix. Using fastp at Q25 and MiXCR, TCRdb reprocessed the public reads and kept productive beta chains. For every CDR3 protein sequence, its rows merge into one entry that carries the most common genes and DNA. This sample lists 800,000 to 900,000 distinct CDR3 sequences; about 62% were detected once. The biggest ten clones account for 25% to 30% of the sample. The specimen sequenced was blood. The receptors were sampled from a young man in good health.

This clonotype occurred once. Here the CDR3 reads CASSVENLGGAETQYF. CDR3 coding DNA: TGTGCCAGCAGCGTAGAGAACCTGGGGGGGGCAGAGACCCAGTACTTC. The chain is built from TRBV9 and TRBJ2-5; a weak D match, TRBD2 (7 bases). V lost 0 bases to trimming and J lost 4 bases, with 16 bases between them. The CDR3 runs 16 residues. Germline V gives CDR1 SGDLS, CDR2 YYNGEE.

V and J are TRBV7-2 and TRBJ2-4; the match to TRBD2 covers 7 bases. The DNA end favors TRBJ2-7, so the J call may be wrong. The CDR3 has 15 amino acids. Germline V gives CDR1 SGHTA, CDR2 FQGNSA. CDR3 amino acids: CASSPSGGSPYEQYF. In DNA, the CDR3 is TGTGCCAGCAGCCCCTCGGGGGGTTCTCCCTACGAGCAGTACTTC.

Notes on this clonotype: The junction shows a germline mismatch at one end, possibly a read error. The chain links TRBV10-3 to TRBJ2-1, with 12 bases fitting TRBD2. CDR3 length: 16 amino acids. Germline V lookup: CDR1 ENHRY, CDR2 SYGVKD. This CDR3 is CATSHDPSGGAYERFF. The CDR3 DNA is TGTGCCACCAGCCACGACCCTAGCGGGGGGGCTTATGAGCGGTTCTTC.

The rearrangement links TRBV6-5 to TRBJ2-1; tentatively, D is TRBD1 or TRBD2 (7 bases each). This CDR3 has 16 amino acids. Germline CDR1 reads MNHEY; CDR2 reads SVGAGI. V gave up 0 bases and J gave up 6 bases, with 15 bases separating them. CDR3 sequence: CASSYSREGARNEQFF. The CDR3 DNA reads TGTGCCAGCAGTTACTCGAGGGAGGGGGCGCGCAATGAGCAGTTCTTC.

V and J are TRBV24-1 and TRBJ1-4; D unclear. The germline V and J ends were trimmed by 7 bases and 0 bases, with 2 bases remaining between them. Per the germline V gene, CDR1 is KGHDR and CDR2 is SFDVKD. The CDR3 has 12 amino acids. For the CDR3, the DNA is TGTGCCACCAGCGCAACTAATGAAAAACTGTTTTTT. Its protein is CATSATNEKLFF.

The rearrangement joins TRBV5-6 to TRBJ1-1; D is perhaps TRBD1 (6 bases). The CDR3 is made up of 14 amino acids. V lost 3 bases and J lost 3, with 12 bases in between. The germline CDR1 and CDR2 sequences are SGHDT and YYEEEE. DNA for the CDR3: TGTGCCAGCAGCTACAAAAACAGGGACACTGAAGCTTTCTTT. This codes for CASSYKNRDTEAFF.

The chain carries TRBV4-1 and TRBJ2-1, with no clear D. V dropped 4 bases and J dropped 1 base, with 14 bases sitting between them. The length of the CDR3 is 16 residues. The germline V gene has CDR1 MGHRA and CDR2 YSYEKL. CDR3 nucleotides: TGCGCCAGCAGCCGGATACAGTTGGAGTCCTACAATGAGCAGTTCTTC. Translation gives CASSRIQLESYNEQFF.

The chain is built from TRBV4-2 and TRBJ2-5; maybe TRBD1 (6 bases). Germline V CDR1 and CDR2: LGHNA, YNFKEQ. The length of the CDR3 is 15 residues. With 1 base removed from V and 2 bases from J, the gap between germline ends came to 11 bases. The CDR3 reads CASSQARTAQETQYF. The DNA for the CDR3 is TGTGCCAGCAGCCAAGCTAGGACAGCACAAGAGACCCAGTACTTC.

Turning to this clonotype: Sequence at one end of the junction differs from germline and may be a read error. The genes are TRBV5-6 and TRBJ2-3; 9 nucleotides agree with TRBD2. CDR1 SGHDT and CDR2 YYEEEE come from the germline V gene. The CDR3 extends over 20 amino acids. Here the CDR3 reads CASSLAGWREGAYSTDTQYF. The CDR3 DNA reads TGTGCTAGCAGCTTGGCTGGTTGGCGGGAGGGCGCATATAGCACAGATACGCAGTATTTT. Full variable domain (rest looked up from reference TRBV5-6 and TRBJ2-3): DAGVTQSPTHLIKTRGQQVTLRCSPKSGHDTVSWYQQALGQGPQFIFQYYEEEERQRGNFPDRFSGHQFPNYSSELNVNALLLGDSALYLCASSLAGWREGAYSTDTQYFGPGTRLTVL.

The J gene is TRBJ1-6, the V gene TRBV20-1; 7 nucleotides match TRBD1. Germline V CDR1 and CDR2: DFQATT, SNEGSKA (reference sequence). This CDR3 is built from 12 residues. The CDR3: CSPDRVGSPLHF. DNA of the CDR3: TGCAGCCCTGACAGGGTTGGATCACCCCTCCACTTT.

The J gene is TRBJ1-2, the V gene TRBV12-3 or TRBV12-4; 8 bases match TRBD1. CDR3 size: 16 residues. The junction had 16 bases not matched to a gene; V was cut back by 6 bases and J by 7 bases. In DNA form, the CDR3 reads TGTGCCAGCAGCCCAGCCCGGACAGGGAGATCGAGTGGCTACACCTTC. It translates to CASSPARTGRSSGYTF.

The rearrangement joins TRBV7-2 to TRBJ2-1; 7 positions match TRBD1. V shed 5 bases, J shed 1 base, and the junction held 5 bases outside the gene matches. CDR3 length: 15 residues. From germline, CDR1 is SGHTA and CDR2 FQGNSA. CDR3 DNA sequence: TGTGCCAGCAGCACTCGGACAGGTTCCTACAATGAGCAGTTCTTC. Its protein is CASSTRTGSYNEQFF.

The chain has TRBV2 and TRBJ2-3; the match to TRBD2 covers 7 bases. The trim removed 6 bases at V and 2 bases at J, leaving 5 bases unmatched. The CDR3 has 14 residues. Germline values: CDR1 SNHLY, CDR2 FYNNEI. The CDR3 DNA sequence: TGTGCCAGCAGGATGGGACTATTCACAGATACGCAGTATTTT. Its protein product is CASRMGLFTDTQYF.

This clonotype was detected a few times. The chain recombines TRBV6-2 or TRBV6-3 with TRBJ2-3; 7 nucleotides align to TRBD1. The CDR3 sequence is 17 residues long. The germline gives CDR1 MNHEY, CDR2 SVGEGT. The V segment lost 6 bases and the J segment 2 bases; nucleotides outside the gene matches: 14. CDR3 DNA sequence: TGTGCCAGCAGCCGTAAAAGGGGGACAGCTACCACAGATACGCAGTATTTT. Translated: CASSRKRGTATTDTQYF.

The chain has TRBV6-5 and TRBJ2-1; D tentatively fits TRBD1 or TRBD2 (5 bases each). V lost 2 bases and J 1 base, leaving 9 bases between the germline ends. Germline assignment: CDR1 MNHEY and CDR2 SVGAGI. The CDR3 is 15 amino acids. CDR3 nucleotide sequence: TGTGCCAGCAGTTACGGGACCCCGTCCTACAATGAGCAGTTCTTC. This gives the protein CASSYGTPSYNEQFF.

This clonotype was picked up many times. V is TRBV7-9 and J is TRBJ2-1; the D is unclear. This CDR3 comprises 15 residues. Germline lookup yields CDR1 SEHNR and CDR2 FQNEAQ (reference sequence). V was pared by 1 base and J by 0 bases, with 7 bases between. CDR3 residues: CASSLERVSYNEQFF. In nucleotides, the CDR3 is TGTGCCAGCAGCTTAGAAAGGGTCTCCTACAATGAGCAGTTCTTC.

V gene TRBV3-1 combines with J gene TRBJ1-2; a possible D gene is TRBD1 (5 bases). Per germline, CDR1 LGHDT and CDR2 YNNKEL (reference sequence). The CDR3 is 15 residues long. V lost 3 bases to trimming and J lost 3 bases, with 14 bases between them. The DNA of the CDR3 is TGTGCCAGCAGCCACCTGACAGCGCACGACTATGGCTACACCTTC. Its protein is CASSHLTAHDYGYTF.

With respect to this clonotype: This may be a read error: a much more frequent sequence differs by one nucleotide. V and J are TRBV6-6 and TRBJ1-2, with 9 bases identical to TRBD1. The CDR3 length is 13 residues. CDR1 and CDR2 (germline): MNHNY, SVGAGI (reference sequence). The CDR3: CASRGDRVYDYTF. The CDR3 DNA reads as TGTGCCAGCAGGGGGGACAGGGTTTATGACTACACCTTC.

This clonotype turned up a few times. This chain joins TRBV27 and TRBJ2-1; D call uncertain. This CDR3 has 13 amino acids. Trimming stripped 7 bases from V and 5 bases from J, with 12 bases between. Germline loops: CDR1 MNHEY, CDR2 SMNVEV (reference sequence). CDR3 DNA sequence: TGTGCCAGCACCCAAACCCGGGACAATGAGCAGTTCTTC. This sequence encodes CASTQTRDNEQFF.

In its sample, this clonotype was seen a few times. The V and J genes are TRBV20-1 and TRBJ1-5; D might be TRBD1 (5 bases). CDR1 DFQATT and CDR2 SNEGSKA come from the germline V gene (reference sequence). The CDR3 length is 13 residues. V lost 6 bases and J lost 2, with 11 bases in between. In DNA form, the CDR3 reads TGCAGTGCCGGGGCTTACGGCAATCAGCCCCAGCATTTT. This sequence encodes CSAGAYGNQPQHF.

The chain has TRBV6-7 and TRBJ1-4, with 7 positions matching TRBD1. TRBV6-7 is assigned to the ORF class and has an uncertain function. This CDR3 region has 19 residues. Germline trimming cut 0 bases from V and 5 bases from J; bases unmatched to any gene: 15. As DNA, the CDR3 is TGTGCCAGCAGTTACTCCTATCAATCTTCCGGGACAGAGAATGAAAAACTGTTTTTT. This translates into CASSYSYQSSGTENEKLFF.